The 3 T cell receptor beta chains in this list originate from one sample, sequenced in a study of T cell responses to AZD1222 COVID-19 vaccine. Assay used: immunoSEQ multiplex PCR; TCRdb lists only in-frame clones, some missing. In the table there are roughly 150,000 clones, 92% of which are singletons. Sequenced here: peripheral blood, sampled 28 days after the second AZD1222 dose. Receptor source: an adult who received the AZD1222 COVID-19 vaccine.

The CDR3 DNA sequence: TGTGCCAGCAGCCCGGGACTGGATACAGATACGCAGTATTTT. Translated: CASSPGLDTDTQYF. The chain employs TRBV7-8 and TRBJ2-3; tentative D call: TRBD2 (6 bases). The CDR3 runs to 14 residues. V was clipped by 5 bases and J by 3 bases, with 12 bases between them. Germline lookup yields CDR1 SGHVS and CDR2 FQNEAQ.

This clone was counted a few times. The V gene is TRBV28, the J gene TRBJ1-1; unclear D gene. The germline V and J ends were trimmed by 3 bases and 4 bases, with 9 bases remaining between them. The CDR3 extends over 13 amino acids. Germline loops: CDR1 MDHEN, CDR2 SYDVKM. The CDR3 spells CASSFQYRTEAFF. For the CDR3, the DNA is TGTGCCAGCAGTTTCCAATATCGCACTGAAGCTTTCTTT.

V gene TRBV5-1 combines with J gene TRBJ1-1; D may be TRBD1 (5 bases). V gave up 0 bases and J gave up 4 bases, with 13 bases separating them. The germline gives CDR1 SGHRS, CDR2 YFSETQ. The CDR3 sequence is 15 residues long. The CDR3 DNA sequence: TGCGCCAGCAGCTTGGAAGGCAGGGTCGGCACTGAAGCTTTCTTT. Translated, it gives CASSLEGRVGTEAFF.